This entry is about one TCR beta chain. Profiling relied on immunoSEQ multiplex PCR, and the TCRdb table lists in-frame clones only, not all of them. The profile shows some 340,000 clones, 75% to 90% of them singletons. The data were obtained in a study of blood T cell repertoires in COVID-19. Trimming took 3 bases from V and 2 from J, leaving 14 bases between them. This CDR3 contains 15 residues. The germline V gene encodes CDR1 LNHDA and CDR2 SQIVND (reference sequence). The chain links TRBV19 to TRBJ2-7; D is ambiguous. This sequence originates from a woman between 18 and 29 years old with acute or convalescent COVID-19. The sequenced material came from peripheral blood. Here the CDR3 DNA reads TGTGCCAGTAGTATTTCGAGATTGCTGGCCTACGAGCAGTACTTC. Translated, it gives CASSISRLLAYEQYF.